This T cell receptor beta chain was identified in a study of T cells in Graves' hyperthyroidism and ophthalmopathy. The study's findings and limits: Ophthalmopathy prediction by the model preceded onset by a median roughly 6 months. Blood also contained most expanded thyroid clonotypes above 0.001.

Trimming stripped 6 bases from V and 0 bases from J, with 14 bases between. Germline lookup yields CDR1 MNHNS and CDR2 SASEGT. The CDR3 is made up of 15 amino acids. Ten or more counts support this clonotype. What it binds is not known. Authors of the study amplified TCR beta CDR3 regions from RNA transcripts. HTBI primers drove first-round RT-PCR of the TCR CDR3. One entry per CDR3 protein results from TCRdb running MiXCR on the multiplex PCR reads. The sample holds about 620,000 distinct CDR3 sequences; roughly 17% are singletons and the top ten take approximately 3.9%. The study left out patients who had uncontrolled infection, other autoimmune disease, pregnancy or lactation. Based on clinical symptoms, serum thyroxine and TRAb, thyroid ultrasound and orbital computed tomography, diagnoses were reached.

Sequenced input: blood. The sequence came from a woman aged 25 to 39 with Graves' hyperthyroidism. This chain links TRBV6-1 with TRBJ1-1, with D maybe TRBD1 (5 bases). CDR3 nucleotides: TGTGCCAGCAGACGCGACAGCTCTATGAACACTGAAGCTTTCTTT. Translated: CASRRDSSMNTEAFF.